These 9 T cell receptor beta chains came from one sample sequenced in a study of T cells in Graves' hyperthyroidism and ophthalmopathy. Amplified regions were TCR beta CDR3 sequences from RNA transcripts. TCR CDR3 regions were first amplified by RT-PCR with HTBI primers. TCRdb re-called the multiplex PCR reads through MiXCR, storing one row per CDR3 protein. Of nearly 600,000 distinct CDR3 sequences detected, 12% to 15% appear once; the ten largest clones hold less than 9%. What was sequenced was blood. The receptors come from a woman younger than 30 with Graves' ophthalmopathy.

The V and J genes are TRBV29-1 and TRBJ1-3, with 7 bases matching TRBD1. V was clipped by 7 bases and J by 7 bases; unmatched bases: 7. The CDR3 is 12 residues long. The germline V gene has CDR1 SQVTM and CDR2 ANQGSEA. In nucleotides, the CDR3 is TGCAGCGCTGTGACAGGGAGGAACACCATATATTTT. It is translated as CSAVTGRNTIYF.

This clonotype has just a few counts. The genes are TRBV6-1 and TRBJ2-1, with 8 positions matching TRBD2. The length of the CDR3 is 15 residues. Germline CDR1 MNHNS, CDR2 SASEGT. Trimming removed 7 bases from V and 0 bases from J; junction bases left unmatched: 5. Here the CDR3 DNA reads TGTGCCAGCACCCTGAGCGGGAGCTCCTACAATGAGCAGTTCTTC. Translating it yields CASTLSGSSYNEQFF.

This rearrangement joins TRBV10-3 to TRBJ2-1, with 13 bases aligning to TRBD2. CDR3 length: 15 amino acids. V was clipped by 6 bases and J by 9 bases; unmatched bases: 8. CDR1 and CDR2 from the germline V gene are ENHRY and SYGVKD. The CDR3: CAIRAGLAGYSEQFF. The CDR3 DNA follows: TGTGCCATCAGGGCGGGACTAGCGGGATATAGTGAGCAGTTCTTC.

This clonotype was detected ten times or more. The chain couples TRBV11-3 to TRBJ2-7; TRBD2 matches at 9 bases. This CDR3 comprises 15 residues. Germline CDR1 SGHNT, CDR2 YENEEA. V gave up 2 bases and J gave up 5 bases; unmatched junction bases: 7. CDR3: CASSLRREGQDEQYF. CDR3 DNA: TGTGCCAGCAGCTTACGGCGGGAGGGCCAAGACGAGCAGTACTTC.

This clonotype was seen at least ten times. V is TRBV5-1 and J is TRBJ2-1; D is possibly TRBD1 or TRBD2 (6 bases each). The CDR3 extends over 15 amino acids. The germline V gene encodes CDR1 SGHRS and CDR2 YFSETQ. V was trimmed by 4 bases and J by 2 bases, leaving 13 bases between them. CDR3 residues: CASSLEGTTYNEQFF. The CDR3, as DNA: TGCGCCAGCAGCCTGGAGGGGACAACCTACAATGAGCAGTTCTTC.

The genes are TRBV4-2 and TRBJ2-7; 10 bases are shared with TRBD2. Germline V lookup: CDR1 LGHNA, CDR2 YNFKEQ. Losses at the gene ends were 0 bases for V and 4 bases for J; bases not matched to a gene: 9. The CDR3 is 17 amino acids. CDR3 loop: CASSQDREREGRYEQYF. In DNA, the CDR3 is TGTGCCAGCAGCCAAGATCGGGAGCGGGAGGGCCGGTACGAGCAGTACTTC.

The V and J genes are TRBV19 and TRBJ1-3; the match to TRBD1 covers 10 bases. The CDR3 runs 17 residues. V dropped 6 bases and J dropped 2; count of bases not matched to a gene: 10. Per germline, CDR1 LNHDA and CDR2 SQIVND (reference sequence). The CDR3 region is CASSHRTGGVTGNTIYF. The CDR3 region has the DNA TGTGCCAGTAGCCATCGGACAGGGGGGGTAACTGGAAACACCATATATTTT.

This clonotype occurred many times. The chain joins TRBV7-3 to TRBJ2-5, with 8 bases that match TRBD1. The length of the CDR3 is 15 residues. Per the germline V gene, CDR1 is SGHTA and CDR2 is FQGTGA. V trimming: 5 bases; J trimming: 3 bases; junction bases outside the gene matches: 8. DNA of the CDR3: TGTGCCAGCAGCCCCTACGGACAGGGAAAAGAGACCCAGTACTTC. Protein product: CASSPYGQGKETQYF.

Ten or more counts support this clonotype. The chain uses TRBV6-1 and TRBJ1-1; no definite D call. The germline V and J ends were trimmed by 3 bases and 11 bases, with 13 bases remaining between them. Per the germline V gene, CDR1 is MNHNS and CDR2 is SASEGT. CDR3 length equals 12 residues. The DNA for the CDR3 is TGTGCCAGCAGTGAGGGAAGGCCTCGGGCTTTCTTT. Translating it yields CASSEGRPRAFF.